One sample yielded the 11 T cell receptor beta chains listed below, sequenced in a study of blood T cell repertoires in COVID-19 (dated by TCRdb to the early 2020s). Library generation was performed with the immunoSEQ multiplex PCR assay. Not all clones reach the TCRdb copy of this immuneACCESS table, which keeps in-frame sequences only. Checked studies attribute under half of the gap to unresolved V genes and leave the rest unexplained. In this sample the table shows 100,000 or so clones, about 90% of which occur a single time. The ten biggest clones cover around a tenth of the sample. Sequencing was performed on peripheral blood. The receptor set was obtained from a woman aged 30 to 39 with acute or convalescent COVID-19.

The rearrangement uses TRBV7-9 and TRBJ2-1; TRBD2 matches at 10 bases. V was pared by 4 bases and J by 4 bases, with 13 bases of the junction left unmatched. Germline V gives CDR1 SEHNR, CDR2 FQNEAQ (reference sequence). This CDR3 is built from 18 residues. The CDR3 DNA is TGTGCCAGCAGCTCAGCCGGTCGGAGCGGGGGGGCTTACAATGAGCAGTTCTTC. It translates to CASSSAGRSGGAYNEQFF.

This chain joins TRBV18 and TRBJ2-3; no clear D gene. This CDR3 spans 12 amino acids. Germline assignment: CDR1 KGHSH and CDR2 LQKENI. V was pared by 3 bases and J by 4 bases, with 5 bases between. DNA for the CDR3: TGTGCCAGCTCACCCCGTGCAGATACGCAGTATTTT. Protein: CASSPRADTQYF.

The chain joins TRBV15 to TRBJ1-5; D is uncertain. Germline assignment: CDR1 LNHNV and CDR2 YYDKDF (reference sequence). V lost 5 bases to trimming and J lost 2 bases, with 4 bases between them. The CDR3 has 12 residues. The chain's CDR3 is CATSPRNQPQHF. In nucleotides, the CDR3 is TGTGCCACCAGCCCTCGCAATCAGCCCCAGCATTTT.

This clone was picked up one time. J is TRBJ1-1 and V is TRBV9; 7 bases map to TRBD1. This CDR3 spans 16 amino acids. In germline, CDR1 is SGDLS, CDR2 YYNGEE. The trim removed 0 bases at V and 0 bases at J, leaving 5 bases unmatched. Here the CDR3 DNA reads TGTGCCAGCAGCGTAGCCTCCGACAGGGTGAACACTGAAGCTTTCTTT. Protein product: CASSVASDRVNTEAFF.

This chain joins TRBV12-1 and TRBJ1-1; the table's D call of TRBD1 was not tested on the DNA. TRBV12-1 is reported as a pseudogene. The CDR3 totals 17 residues. CDR3 DNA: TGTGCCAGCAGCCATACACAGCCTGACAGGGAATTTACTGAAGCTTTCTTT. Its protein is CASSHTQPDREFTEAFF.

This clone has a single count. This chain uses TRBV19 with TRBJ2-2; 10 nucleotides agree with TRBD2. Trimming at V came to 7 bases and at J to 3 bases, leaving 8 bases not matched to a gene. CDR1 is LNHDA, CDR2 SQIVND, per germline (reference sequence). The CDR3 length is 16 residues. The CDR3 DNA reads as TGTGCCAGTACCACCCGGCTAGCGGGGGACACCGGGGAGCTGTTTTTT. The encoded protein is CASTTRLAGDTGELFF.

The chain employs TRBV27 and TRBJ1-5; possibly TRBD1 for D (5 bases). Deletions cut 3 bases from V and 0 bases from J, with 18 bases between. Per the germline V gene, CDR1 is MNHEY and CDR2 is SMNVEV (reference sequence). The CDR3 consists of 18 residues. The CDR3 region has the DNA TGTGCCAGCAGTTTGGCCTCTGCCGGGGGACCTAGCAATCAGCCCCAGCATTTT. Its translation: CASSLASAGGPSNQPQHF.

The chain recombines TRBV7-3 with TRBJ1-1; possibly TRBD1 for D (5 bases). The CDR3 is made up of 14 amino acids. V was shortened by 3 bases and J by 4 bases, with 12 bases between the two germline ends. Germline V lookup: CDR1 SGHTA, CDR2 FQGTGA. The CDR3 DNA is TGTGCCAGCAGCTTGACTGGGGCAGGCACTGAAGCTTTCTTT. Residues: CASSLTGAGTEAFF. Complete variable domain (other parts from reference TRBV7-3 and TRBJ1-1): GAGVSQTPSNKVTEKGKYVELRCDPISGHTALYWYRQSLGQGPEFLIYFQGTGAADDSGLPNDRFFAVRPEGSVSTLKIQRTERGDSAVYLCASSLTGAGTEAFFGQGTRLTVV.

This chain joins TRBV5-5 and TRBJ2-1; perhaps TRBD1 as D (5 bases). The germline gives CDR1 SGHKS, CDR2 YYEKEE (reference sequence). Trimming took off 4 bases at V and 0 bases at J, with 11 bases between the two ends. The CDR3 spans 15 residues. CDR3 bases: TGTGCCAGCAGCCCAGGGCCGAGCTCCTACAATGAGCAGTTCTTC. Protein sequence: CASSPGPSSYNEQFF.

J is TRBJ1-5 and V is TRBV6-5, with D tentatively TRBD1 (6 bases). Trimming cost V 8 bases and J 2 bases, with 10 bases left between them. This CDR3 has 13 residues. Germline CDR1 and CDR2: MNHEY and SVGAGI. The CDR3 nucleotides read TGTGCCAGCTCAGGGGAAGGCAATCAGCCCCAGCATTTT. This codes for CASSGEGNQPQHF.

This chain connects TRBV9 to TRBJ2-3; D possibly corresponds to TRBD2 (7 bases). Germline V CDR1 and CDR2: SGDLS, YYNGEE. The CDR3 sequence is 14 residues long. Trimming removed 4 bases from V and 6 bases from J, with 15 bases in between. The CDR3 DNA sequence: TGTGCCAGCAGCCCCTGGGGGGGCCGCGATACGCAGTATTTT. Encoded protein: CASSPWGGRDTQYF. Full variable domain (missing parts from reference TRBV9 and TRBJ2-3): DSGVTQTPKHLITATGQRVTLRCSPRSGDLSVYWYQQSLDQGLQFLIQYYNGEERAKGNILERFSAQQFPDLHSELNLSSLELGDSALYFCASSPWGGRDTQYFGPGTRLTVL.